The rows below give T cell receptor beta chains drawn from one sample of a study of graft-versus-host responses after intestinal transplantation. Their antigens are not known. Profiled with immunoSEQ multiplex PCR; TCRdb holds only in-frame clones, not every one. The sample has approximately 89,000 clones; about 90% are singletons. The sequencing here drew on unstimulated CD4+ T cells sorted from spleen or lymph node cells, taken before intestinal transplant. The receptors were gathered from a human donor who received an intestinal transplant. CDR3s include the opening cysteine and the closing phenylalanine or tryptophan. D genes are given only for firm matches. Not every row has a clone size; where given, it reads once, few, many or a size class.

v_call,clone_size,d_call,j_call,cdr3_nt,cdr3_aa
TRBV28,-,TRBD1,TRBJ1-4,TGTGCCAGCAGACAGGGGGCGACTAATGAAAAACTGTTTTTT,CASRQGATNEKLFF
TRBV5-1,-,-,TRBJ1-4,TGCGCCAGCACCTTTGGCCCGACAGTAGATGAAAAACTGTTTTTT,CASTFGPTVDEKLFF
TRBV6-6,-,TRBD2,TRBJ2-7,TGTGCCAGCAGTTCCAGGGGACTAGGCGAGCAGTACTTC,CASSSRGLGEQYF
TRBV28,-,TRBD1,TRBJ2-7,TGTGCCAGCAGTTCCTCCGGGACAGGGGGCCACGAGCAGTACTTC,CASSSSGTGGHEQYF
TRBV11-2,-,-,TRBJ2-7,TGTGCCAGCAGCTTAGTGGACATGTACGAGCAGTACTTC,CASSLVDMYEQYF
TRBV11-1,-,TRBD1,TRBJ2-5,TGTGCCAGCAGCAAGTATCTGCGGGACAGGGGGCTTGGCGAGACCCAGTACTTC,CASSKYLRDRGLGETQYF
TRBV7-6,-,TRBD2,TRBJ2-1,TGTGCCAGCAGCTTAGATGTGCGGGGGGCTGGCTACAATGAGCAGTTCTTC,CASSLDVRGAGYNEQFF
TRBV7-9,-,TRBD2,TRBJ2-3,TGTGCCAGCAGCCTCGGACTAGCGGGGAGCACAGATACGCAGTATTTT,CASSLGLAGSTDTQYF
TRBV5-1,-,-,TRBJ1-4,TGCGCCAGCAGCTCGCAGGGTCTTGCAGGGTTGTCTAATGAAAAACTGTTTTTT,CASSSQGLAGLSNEKLFF
TRBV10-2,few,-,TRBJ1-6,TGCGCCAGCTCCCACTATAATTCACCCCTCCACTTT,CASSHYNSPLHF
TRBV15,-,TRBD2,TRBJ2-1,TGTGCCACCAGCAGAGATCTCAGCGGGAGGCGCTACAATGAGCAGTTCTTC,CATSRDLSGRRYNEQFF
TRBV12-5,-,TRBD1,TRBJ1-3,TGTGCTAGTGGTTTGGTATTGGGACAGTTAGGGGCTCTTGGAAACACCATATATTTT,CASGLVLGQLGALGNTIYF
TRBV27,-,-,TRBJ2-6,TGTGCCAGCAGTCGACAGGCTGGGGCCAACGTCCTGACTTTC,CASSRQAGANVLTF
TRBV5-8,few,-,TRBJ1-6,TGTGCCAGCAGCTTTGTCAGCTATAATTCACCCCTCCACTTT,CASSFVSYNSPLHF
TRBV9,once,TRBD2,TRBJ2-3,TGTGCCAGCAGCGTATTGGCTGACGGGGGGGCTTCAGATACGCAGTATTTT,CASSVLADGGASDTQYF
TRBV2,-,-,TRBJ1-4,TGTGCCAGCAGTGTACAGGGCAGCGCTAATGAAAAACTGTTTTTT,CASSVQGSANEKLFF
TRBV4-3,-,-,TRBJ1-2,TGCGCCAGCAGCTTCGGGAAGAACTATGGCTACACCTTC,CASSFGKNYGYTF
TRBV9,-,-,TRBJ2-2,TGTGCCAGCAGCGTAGGGAGCGGGAACACCGGGGAGCTGTTTTTT,CASSVGSGNTGELFF
TRBV29-1,-,-,TRBJ2-2,TGCAGCGTCCGGGGACTGATGAACACCGGGGAGCTGTTTTTT,CSVRGLMNTGELFF
TRBV9,-,TRBD1,TRBJ2-2,TGTGCCAGCAGCCTGGGAAAGGGGTACAGGGGCGGGGAGCTGTTTTTT,CASSLGKGYRGGELFF
TRBV7-6,-,-,TRBJ2-3,TGTGCCAGCGGGAGTGCGACCACAGATACGCAGTATTTT,CASGSATTDTQYF
TRBV19,few,-,TRBJ2-3,TGTGCCAGTAGTATAGGGAGGGGCGCCACAGATACGCAGTATTTT,CASSIGRGATDTQYF
TRBV18,-,-,TRBJ2-7,TGTGCCAGCTCCACCGGGTACCCTATCTACGAGCAGTACTTC,CASSTGYPIYEQYF
TRBV21-1,-,-,TRBJ2-7,TGTGCCAGCAGCACCGGGACAGGGGGCTACGAGCAGTACTTC,CASSTGTGGYEQYF
TRBV5-1,-,TRBD1,TRBJ2-7,TGCGCCAGCAGCCCAAACAGGGGCCACGAGCAGTACTTC,CASSPNRGHEQYF
TRBV9,-,-,TRBJ2-7,TGTGCCAGCAGCACCGGAGTCGGGGGGCAAGGATACGAGCAGTACTTC,CASSTGVGGQGYEQYF
TRBV28,-,-,TRBJ1-6,TGTGCCAGCTTACCGGGACATAGGAATTCACCCCTCCACTTT,CASLPGHRNSPLHF
TRBV11-1,few,-,TRBJ2-3,TGTGCCAGCAGCTTATACCCGGACAGAAGCACAGATACGCAGTATTTT,CASSLYPDRSTDTQYF
TRBV30,-,TRBD1,TRBJ2-7,TGTGCCTGGAGAGCCGGACAGGGGGGGAGTCTTTACCACGAGCAGTACTTC,CAWRAGQGGSLYHEQYF
TRBV6-5,-,-,TRBJ2-7,TGTGCCAGCAGTTACCTGGACTACCCGAACTACGAGCAGTACTTC,CASSYLDYPNYEQYF
TRBV28,-,TRBD1,TRBJ1-5,TGTGCCAGCAGTTCTGGACAGGGCAATCAGCCCCAGCATTTT,CASSSGQGNQPQHF
TRBV6-1,-,-,TRBJ2-1,TGTGCCAGCATGTTAGCGGCGTCCTACAATGAGCAGTTCTTC,CASMLAASYNEQFF
TRBV6-8,-,TRBD1,TRBJ1-1,TGTGCCAGCACCTATTGGGGGACAGTAATTCTTGAAGCTTTCTTT,CASTYWGTVILEAFF
TRBV28,-,-,TRBJ2-5,TGTGCCAGCAGGACGAGCGGAAAGCAAGAGACCCAGTACTTC,CASRTSGKQETQYF
TRBV30,-,-,TRBJ1-2,TGTGCCTGGAGTGTATTCCCGGACAGATTTGGGTATGGCTACACCTTC,CAWSVFPDRFGYGYTF
TRBV4-3,-,-,TRBJ2-1,TGCGCCAGCAGCCAAGAAATGAGCGGTGCCTACAATGAGCAGTTCTTC,CASSQEMSGAYNEQFF